This entry concerns a single T cell receptor (beta chain). The ends were cut back, 2 bases at V and 10 bases at J, with 11 bases in the middle. Germline CDR1 reads MNHEY; CDR2 reads SVGEGT. CDR3 size: 12 residues. The data are from a study of early T cells in non-severe SARS-CoV-2 infection. Unique molecular identifiers (one per individual cDNA molecule) were attached. TCRdb passed the 5' RACE reads through MiXCR, listing each CDR3 protein once. The table lists 80,000 to 95,000 distinct CDR3 sequences, 16% of them singletons. The starting material was whole blood, obtained at baseline. J is TRBJ2-5 and V is TRBV6-2 or TRBV6-3; D remains ambiguous. The receptor comes from an adult who was a healthcare worker with PCR-confirmed SARS-CoV-2 infection or an uninfected control (not recorded which). The CDR3 DNA is TGTGCCAGCAGTTACACCTCCGCGGACCAGTACTTC. This gives the protein CASSYTSADQYF.